The 4 T cell receptor beta chains in this list originate from one sample, sequenced in a study of shared clonotypes between healthy human individuals. Sequencing was performed with immunoSEQ multiplex PCR; in TCRdb, only in-frame clones are kept and a portion is missing. The sample consists of some 2 million clones, about 95% of them appearing once. Naive CD8 isolation took CD45RO-negative cells positively selected for CCR7 and excluded terminally differentiated effector memory CD45RA+ cells. Sequencing used naive CD8+ T cells sorted from blood. These receptors all stem from a man aged 18 to 30 in good health.

This clone was counted a single time. The chain links TRBV4-3 to TRBJ2-7, with 8 bases aligning to TRBD1. The CDR3 is 15 residues long. The V gene's germline CDR1 is LGHNA and CDR2 YSLEER. V was pared by 0 bases and J by 4 bases, with 5 bases of the junction left unmatched. CDR3 DNA sequence: TGCGCCAGCAGCCAAGATCTGACAGGGGCTTACGAGCAGTACTTC. Translating gives CASSQDLTGAYEQYF.

V and J are TRBV5-6 and TRBJ1-5; TRBD1 agrees at 10 bases. Germline V CDR1 and CDR2: SGHDT, YYEEEE. V lost 3 bases to trimming and J lost 7 bases; unmatched junction nucleotides: 10. The CDR3 has 16 amino acids. The CDR3 spells CASSSGGTGVRQPQHF. The CDR3, as DNA: TGTGCCAGCAGCTCTGGAGGGACAGGGGTAAGACAGCCCCAGCATTTT.

The rearrangement links TRBV7-9 to TRBJ2-1, with D possibly called TRBD1 or TRBD2 (5 bases each). Germline CDR1 reads SEHNR; CDR2 reads FQNEAQ (reference sequence). V was trimmed by 5 bases and J by 0 bases, leaving 11 bases between them. CDR3 length: 15 residues. The CDR3 region has the DNA TGTGCCAGCAGCCCGACTGGGGGCTCCTACAATGAGCAGTTCTTC. This sequence encodes CASSPTGGSYNEQFF.

The genes are TRBV20-1 and TRBJ2-7, with D possibly being TRBD2 (6 bases). The CDR3 extends over 11 amino acids. V was shortened by 7 bases and J by 2 bases, with 9 bases between the two germline ends. CDR1 DFQATT and CDR2 SNEGSKA come from the germline V gene (reference sequence). The CDR3 DNA reads as TGCAGTGTGCGGGGAACCTACGAGCAGTACTTC. Translating gives CSVRGTYEQYF.